This T cell receptor beta chain is drawn from a study of T cells after yellow fever vaccination. CDR1 is SQVTM, CDR2 ANQGSEA, per germline. The ends were cut back, 4 bases at V and 9 bases at J, with 13 bases in the middle. The CDR3 covers 12 residues. This clonotype was picked up a small number of times. 5'RACE template switching produced TCR cDNA carrying a universal primer site and UMIs. In TCRdb, the 5' RACE reads were re-called with MiXCR into one record per CDR3 protein. Counted here are hundreds of thousands of distinct CDR3 sequences, 10% to 15% occurring once; the ten biggest clones make up about 15%.

This material consisted of PBMCs, taken on the day of the yellow fever booster vaccination. The sequence came from a man aged 25-45 years who received the YFV17D yellow fever vaccine. The chain has TRBV29-1 and TRBJ2-1, with unresolved D. CDR3 DNA: TGCAGCGTTGCTGGGGTTAGGGTTGAGCAGTTCTTC. Translated, it gives CSVAGVRVEQFF.